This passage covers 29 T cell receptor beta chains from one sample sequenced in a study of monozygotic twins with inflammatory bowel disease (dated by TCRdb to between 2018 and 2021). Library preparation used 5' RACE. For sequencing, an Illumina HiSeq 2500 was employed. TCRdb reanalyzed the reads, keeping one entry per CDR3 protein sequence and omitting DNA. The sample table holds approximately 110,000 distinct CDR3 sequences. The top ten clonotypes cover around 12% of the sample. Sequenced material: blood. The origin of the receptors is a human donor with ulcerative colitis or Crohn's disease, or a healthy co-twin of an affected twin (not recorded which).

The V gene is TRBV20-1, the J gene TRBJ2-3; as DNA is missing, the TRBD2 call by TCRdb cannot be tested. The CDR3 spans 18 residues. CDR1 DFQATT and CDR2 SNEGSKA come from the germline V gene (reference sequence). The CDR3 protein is CSARVFPSLAQRTDTQYF.

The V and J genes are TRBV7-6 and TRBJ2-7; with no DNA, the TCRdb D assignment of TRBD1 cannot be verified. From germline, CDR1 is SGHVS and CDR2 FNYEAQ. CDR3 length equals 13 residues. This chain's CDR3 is CASSFLRGREQYF.

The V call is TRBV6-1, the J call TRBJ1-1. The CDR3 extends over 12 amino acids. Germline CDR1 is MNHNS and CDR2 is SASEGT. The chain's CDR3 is CASQRGSAEAFF.

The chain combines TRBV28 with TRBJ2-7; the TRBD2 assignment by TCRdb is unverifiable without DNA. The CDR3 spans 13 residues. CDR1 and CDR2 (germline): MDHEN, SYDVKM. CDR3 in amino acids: CASSAQGRGVQYF. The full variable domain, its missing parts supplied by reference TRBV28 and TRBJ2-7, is DVKVTQSSRYLVKRTGEKVFLECVQDMDHENMFWYRQDPGLGLRLIYFSYDVKMKEKGDIPEGYSVSREKKERFSLILESASTNQTSMYLCASSAQGRGVQYFGPGTRLTVT.

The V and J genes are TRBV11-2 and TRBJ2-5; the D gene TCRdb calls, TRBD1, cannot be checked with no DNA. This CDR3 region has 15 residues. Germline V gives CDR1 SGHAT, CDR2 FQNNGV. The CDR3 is CASSESRGSGETQYF.

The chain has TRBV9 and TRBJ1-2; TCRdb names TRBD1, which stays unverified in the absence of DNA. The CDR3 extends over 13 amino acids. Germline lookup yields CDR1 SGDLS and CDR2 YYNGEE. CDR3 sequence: CASSVAGQGGYTF.

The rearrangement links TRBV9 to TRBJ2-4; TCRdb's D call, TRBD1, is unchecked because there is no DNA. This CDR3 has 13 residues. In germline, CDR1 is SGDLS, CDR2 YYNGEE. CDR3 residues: CASSVPGENIQYF.

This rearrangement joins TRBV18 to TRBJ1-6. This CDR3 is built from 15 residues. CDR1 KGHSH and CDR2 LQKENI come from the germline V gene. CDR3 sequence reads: CASSSPGIGGSPLHF.

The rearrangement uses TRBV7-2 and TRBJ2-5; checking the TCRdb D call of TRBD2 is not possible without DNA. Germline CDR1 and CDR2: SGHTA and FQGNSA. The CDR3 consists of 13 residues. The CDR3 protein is CASSPLAGGTQYF.

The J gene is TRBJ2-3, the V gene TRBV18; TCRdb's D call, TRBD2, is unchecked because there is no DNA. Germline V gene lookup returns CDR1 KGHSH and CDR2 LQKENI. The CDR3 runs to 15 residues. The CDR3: CASSAASGTTDTQYF.

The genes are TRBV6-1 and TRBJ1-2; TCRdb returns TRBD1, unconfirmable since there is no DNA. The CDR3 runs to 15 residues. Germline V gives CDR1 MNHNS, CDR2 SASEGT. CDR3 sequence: CASSPPGGRSYGYTF.

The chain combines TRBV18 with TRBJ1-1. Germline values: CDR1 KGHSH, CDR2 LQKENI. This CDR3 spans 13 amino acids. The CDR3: CASSPPLNTEAFF.

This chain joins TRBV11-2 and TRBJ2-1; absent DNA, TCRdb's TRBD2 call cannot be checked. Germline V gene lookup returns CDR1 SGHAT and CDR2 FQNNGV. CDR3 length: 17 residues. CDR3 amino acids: CASSLGSTSGPYNEQFF.

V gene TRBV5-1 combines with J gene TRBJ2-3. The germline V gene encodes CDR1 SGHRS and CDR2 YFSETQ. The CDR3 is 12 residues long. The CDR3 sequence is CASSLGTVTQYF.

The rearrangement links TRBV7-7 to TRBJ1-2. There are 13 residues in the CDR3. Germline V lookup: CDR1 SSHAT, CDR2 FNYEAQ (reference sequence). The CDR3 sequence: CASSLRGYYGYTF.

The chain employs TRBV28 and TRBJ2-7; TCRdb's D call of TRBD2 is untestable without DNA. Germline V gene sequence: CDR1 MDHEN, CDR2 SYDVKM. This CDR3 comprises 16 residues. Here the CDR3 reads CASSLHWTGPTYEQYF.

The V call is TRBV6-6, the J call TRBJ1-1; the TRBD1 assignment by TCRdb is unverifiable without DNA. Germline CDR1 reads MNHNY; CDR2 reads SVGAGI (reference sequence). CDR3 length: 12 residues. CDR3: CATREGATEAFF.

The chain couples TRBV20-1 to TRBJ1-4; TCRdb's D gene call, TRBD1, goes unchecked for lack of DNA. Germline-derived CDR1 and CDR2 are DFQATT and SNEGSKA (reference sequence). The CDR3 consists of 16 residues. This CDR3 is CSARGSGQGSNEKLFF.

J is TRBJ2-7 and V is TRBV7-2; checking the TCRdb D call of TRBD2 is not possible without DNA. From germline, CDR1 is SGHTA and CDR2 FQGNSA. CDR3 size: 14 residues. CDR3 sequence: CAKRPREYSYEQYF.

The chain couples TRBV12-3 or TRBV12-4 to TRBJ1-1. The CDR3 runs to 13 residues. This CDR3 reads CASSLLPDTEAFF.

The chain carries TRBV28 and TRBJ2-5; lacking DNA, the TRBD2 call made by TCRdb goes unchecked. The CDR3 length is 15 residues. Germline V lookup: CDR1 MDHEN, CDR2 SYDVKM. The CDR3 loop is CASSLRTGVRETQYF. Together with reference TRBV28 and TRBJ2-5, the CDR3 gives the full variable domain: DVKVTQSSRYLVKRTGEKVFLECVQDMDHENMFWYRQDPGLGLRLIYFSYDVKMKEKGDIPEGYSVSREKKERFSLILESASTNQTSMYLCASSLRTGVRETQYFGPGTRLLVL.

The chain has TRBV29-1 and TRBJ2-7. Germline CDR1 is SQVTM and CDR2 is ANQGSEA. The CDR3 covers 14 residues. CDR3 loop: CSVVTPKSSYEQYF.

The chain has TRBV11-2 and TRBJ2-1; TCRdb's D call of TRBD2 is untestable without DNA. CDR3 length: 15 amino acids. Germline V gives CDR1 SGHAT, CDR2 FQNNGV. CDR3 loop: CASSRGTSSYNEQFF.

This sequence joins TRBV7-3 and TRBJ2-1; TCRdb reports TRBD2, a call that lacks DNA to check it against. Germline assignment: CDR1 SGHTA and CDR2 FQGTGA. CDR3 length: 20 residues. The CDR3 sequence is CASSLTSGVAGGPKYNEQFF.

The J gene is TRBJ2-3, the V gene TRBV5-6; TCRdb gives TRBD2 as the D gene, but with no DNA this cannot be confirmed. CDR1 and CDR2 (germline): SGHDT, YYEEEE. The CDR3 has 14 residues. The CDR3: CASSGLAITDTQYF.

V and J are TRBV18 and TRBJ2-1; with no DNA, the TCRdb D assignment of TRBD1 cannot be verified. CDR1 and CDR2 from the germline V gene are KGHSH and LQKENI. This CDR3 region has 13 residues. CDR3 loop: CASSPLAGEKQFF.

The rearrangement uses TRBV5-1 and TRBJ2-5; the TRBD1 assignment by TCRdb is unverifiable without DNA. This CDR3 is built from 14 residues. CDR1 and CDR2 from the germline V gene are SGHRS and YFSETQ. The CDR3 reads CASSSTTGGETQYF.

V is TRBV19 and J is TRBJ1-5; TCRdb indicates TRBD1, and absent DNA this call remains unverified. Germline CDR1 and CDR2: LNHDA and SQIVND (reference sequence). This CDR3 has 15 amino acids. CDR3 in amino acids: CASRRDRGDYQPQHF. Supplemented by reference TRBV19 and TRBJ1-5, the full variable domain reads DGGITQSPKYLFRKEGQNVTLSCEQNLNHDAMYWYRQDPGQGLRLIYYSQIVNDFQKGDIAEGYSVSREKKESFPLTVTSAQKNPTAFYLCASRRDRGDYQPQHFGDGTRLSIL.

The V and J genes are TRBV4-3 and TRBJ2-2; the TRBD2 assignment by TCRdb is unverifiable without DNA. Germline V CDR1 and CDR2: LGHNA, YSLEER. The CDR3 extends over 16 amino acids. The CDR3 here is CASSPLAGEGTGELFF.